Shown below are 31 T cell receptor beta chains from a single sample sequenced in a study of CD8 T cells in Susac syndrome. With random hexamers, roughly 0.5 to 1 ug RNA was reverse transcribed. In TCRdb, the immunoSEQ multiplex PCR reads were re-called with MiXCR into one record per CDR3 protein. The sample lists some 180,000 distinct CDR3 sequences, about 95% seen once, with more than 0.1% in the top ten. Specimen: CD4+ T cells from PBMCs. The receptors stem from a human donor in good health.

This sequence joins TRBV20-1 and TRBJ1-2, with TRBD1 identical over 9 bases. The CDR3 spans 13 residues. The junction had 8 bases not matched to a gene; V was cut back by 4 bases and J by 8 bases. Germline V gives CDR1 DFQATT, CDR2 SNEGSKA (reference sequence). Here the CDR3 reads CSANRGRYTGYTF. The CDR3 coding sequence is TGCAGTGCTAACAGGGGGCGCTACACCGGCTACACCTTC.

V gene TRBV5-4 combines with J gene TRBJ2-5; D ambiguous. The length of the CDR3 is 12 residues. In germline, CDR1 is SGHNT, CDR2 YYREEE (reference sequence). Between the trimmed V and J ends, which lost 1 base and 2 bases, there was a span of 3 bases. The CDR3 DNA reads TGTGCCAGCAGCTTGTCTCAAGAGACCCAGTACTTC. This codes for CASSLSQETQYF.

The CDR3 nucleotides read TGCGCCAGCAGCTTGTGGTCTGGCGGGGGGGAGCCAGATACGCAGTATTTT. Protein product: CASSLWSGGGEPDTQYF. This rearrangement joins TRBV5-1 to TRBJ2-3; 9 bases are shared with TRBD2. CDR1 SGHRS and CDR2 YFSETQ come from the germline V gene. The ends lost 1 base at V and 4 bases at J; junction bases unmatched: 10. The CDR3 is 17 residues long.

The chain couples TRBV5-8 to TRBJ2-1, with D possibly called TRBD1 or TRBD2 (5 bases each). V was trimmed by 4 bases and J by 7 bases, leaving 12 bases between them. CDR3 size: 13 residues. The germline gives CDR1 SGHTS, CDR2 YDEGEE. CDR3 region: CASSQGPSNEQFF. CDR3 nucleotide sequence: TGTGCCAGCAGCCAGGGACCCTCGAATGAGCAGTTCTTC.

The chain has TRBV28 and TRBJ2-5; no clear D. Germline assignment: CDR1 MDHEN and CDR2 SYDVKM. Trimming took 5 bases from V and 5 from J, leaving 12 bases between them. The CDR3 is 13 amino acids. The CDR3 nucleotides read TGTGCCAGCAGTGTAGGACCCAAGGAGACCCAGTACTTC. It translates to CASSVGPKETQYF.

V usage is TRBV29-1 and J usage is TRBJ2-1; D ambiguous. This CDR3 is 13 amino acids long. Germline CDR1 and CDR2: SQVTM and ANQGSEA. V lost 5 bases, J lost 1 base, and 9 bases lay in between. CDR3: CSVRVLSYNEQFF. CDR3 nucleotides: TGCAGCGTTCGTGTCCTTTCCTACAATGAGCAGTTCTTC.

The chain joins TRBV6-5 to TRBJ2-1, with TRBD2 matching 10 bases. The J segment lost 7 bases and the V segment lost 6 bases, leaving 9 bases of the junction unmatched. The germline CDR1 and CDR2 sequences are MNHEY and SVGAGI. The CDR3 consists of 15 residues. The DNA of the CDR3 is TGTGCCAGCAGATACAAACCTAGCGGGAGAAATGAGCAGTTCTTC. This translates into CASRYKPSGRNEQFF.

This sequence joins TRBV28 and TRBJ2-7; no clear D. The CDR3 is 13 amino acids. V shed 8 bases and J shed 4 bases, with 15 bases lying between them. Germline V gene sequence: CDR1 MDHEN, CDR2 SYDVKM. The CDR3 protein is CASLRGRGYEQYF. DNA of the CDR3: TGTGCCAGCCTACGCGGAAGAGGTTACGAGCAGTACTTC.

This chain uses TRBV5-6 with TRBJ1-2, with unresolved D. Germline CDR1 is SGHDT and CDR2 is YYEEEE. Trimming removed 1 base from V and 4 bases from J, with 11 bases in between. The CDR3 spans 14 residues. CDR3 sequence: CASSLSGLSYGYTF. In nucleotides, the CDR3 is TGTGCCAGCAGCTTGTCGGGGTTAAGCTATGGCTACACCTTC. The complete variable domain, with remaining parts taken from reference TRBV5-6 and TRBJ1-2, reads DAGVTQSPTHLIKTRGQQVTLRCSPKSGHDTVSWYQQALGQGPQFIFQYYEEEERQRGNFPDRFSGHQFPNYSSELNVNALLLGDSALYLCASSLSGLSYGYTFGSGTRLTVV.

CDR3 in amino acids: CSVYRVDYGYTF. The CDR3 DNA reads TGCAGCGTTTACAGGGTCGACTATGGCTACACCTTC. The chain joins TRBV29-1 to TRBJ1-2, with D possibly TRBD1 on 6 matching bases. V gave up 5 bases and J gave up 3 bases, with 10 bases separating them. Germline loops: CDR1 SQVTM, CDR2 ANQGSEA. The CDR3 is made up of 12 amino acids.

The chain uses TRBV7-9 and TRBJ2-7, with D hard to call. The CDR3 covers 14 residues. The germline V and J ends were trimmed by 3 bases and 0 bases, with 9 bases remaining between them. In germline, CDR1 is SEHNR, CDR2 FQNEAQ (reference sequence). The CDR3 loop is CASSFGPSSYEQYF. In DNA form, the CDR3 reads TGTGCCAGCAGCTTCGGACCTAGCTCCTACGAGCAGTACTTC.

The J gene is TRBJ2-1, the V gene TRBV20-1; D ambiguous. This CDR3 contains 12 residues. V lost 3 bases, J lost 6 bases, and 9 bases lay in between. Looked up from germline, CDR1 is DFQATT and CDR2 is SNEGSKA (reference sequence). The CDR3 DNA follows: TGCAGTGCTAGGGGCAGCCTCAATGAGCAGTTCTTC. Residues: CSARGSLNEQFF.

The chain links TRBV7-2 to TRBJ2-3, with D unclear. The CDR3 has 14 amino acids. Germline V CDR1 and CDR2: SGHTA, FQGNSA. Trimming left V 1 base short and J 6 bases short, with 11 bases between. CDR3 in DNA: TGTGCCAGCAGCTTAGACAGAATGGGGGATACGCAGTATTTT. This codes for CASSLDRMGDTQYF. Full variable domain (remainder filled in from reference TRBV7-2 and TRBJ2-3): GAGVSQSPSNKVTEKGKDVELRCDPISGHTALYWYRQSLGQGLEFLIYFQGNSAPDKSGLPSDRFSAERTGGSVSTLTIQRTQQEDSAVYLCASSLDRMGDTQYFGPGTRLTVL.

This clonotype was found once. The V call is TRBV28, the J call TRBJ2-3; 8 bases map to TRBD1. The junction had 3 bases not matched to a gene; V was cut back by 3 bases and J by 1 base. From germline, CDR1 is MDHEN and CDR2 SYDVKM. The CDR3 spans 15 residues. In DNA, the CDR3 is TGTGCCAGCAGTTTTCCGGGACAGGGCACAGATACGCAGTATTTT. Protein sequence: CASSFPGQGTDTQYF.

The chain uses TRBV27 and TRBJ2-2; 8 positions match TRBD2. J was trimmed by 7 bases and V by 5 bases; bases with no gene match: 12. CDR1 MNHEY and CDR2 SMNVEV come from the germline V gene (reference sequence). This CDR3 region has 16 residues. CDR3 sequence: CASSPARAGVGGELFF. The DNA of the CDR3 is TGTGCCAGCAGTCCCGCAAGAGCGGGAGTGGGCGGGGAGCTGTTTTTT.

This clonotype was seen once. The chain links TRBV15 to TRBJ2-5; the D call may be TRBD1 or TRBD2 (6 bases each). Germline assignment: CDR1 LNHNV and CDR2 YYDKDF (reference sequence). Trimming stripped 5 bases from V and 2 bases from J, with 15 bases between. The CDR3 is made up of 15 amino acids. The CDR3 nucleotides are TGTGCCACCAGCCCGGGGGCAGGGACGCAAGAGACCCAGTACTTC. This sequence encodes CATSPGAGTQETQYF. The variable domain in full, with the rest retrieved from reference TRBV15 and TRBJ2-5, is DAMVIQNPRYQVTQFGKPVTLSCSQTLNHNVMYWYQQKSSQAPKLLFHYYDKDFNNEADTPDNFQSRRPNTSFCFLDIRSPGLGDTAMYLCATSPGAGTQETQYFGPGTRLLVL.

V is TRBV12-3 or TRBV12-4 and J is TRBJ1-2; 7 nucleotides line up with TRBD1. V gave up 4 bases and J gave up 4 bases; unmatched junction bases: 6. This CDR3 comprises 14 residues. The CDR3 DNA reads TGTGCCAGCAGTTGGACAGGCGGCGGCTATGGCTACACCTTC. Amino acid sequence: CASSWTGGGYGYTF.

The chain uses TRBV30 and TRBJ2-5, with 13 bases matching TRBD2. Trimming took 5 bases from V and 5 from J; bases not matched to a gene: 8. The CDR3 is 15 amino acids. Germline V lookup: CDR1 GTSNPN, CDR2 SVGIG (reference sequence). The CDR3 loop reads CAWGGPTSGRETQYF. The CDR3 DNA sequence: TGTGCCTGGGGGGGGCCGACTAGCGGGAGGGAGACCCAGTACTTC.

The rearrangement joins TRBV12-3 or TRBV12-4 to TRBJ2-1; D possibly corresponds to TRBD2 (6 bases). The CDR3 runs 13 residues. Between the trimmed V and J ends, which lost 5 bases and 15 bases, there was a span of 20 bases. The CDR3 DNA is TGTGCCAGCAGTCCCCCGCCCGGGACTCTACGGTTCTTC. Protein product: CASSPPPGTLRFF.

The V gene is TRBV20-1, the J gene TRBJ2-5, with 8 bases that match TRBD1. This CDR3 has 15 amino acids. Losses at the gene ends were 4 bases for V and 5 bases for J; bases not matched to a gene: 12. Germline assignment: CDR1 DFQATT and CDR2 SNEGSKA (reference sequence). The CDR3 reads CSAKRMTGDGETQYF. CDR3 coding DNA: TGCAGTGCTAAACGGATGACAGGGGACGGGGAGACCCAGTACTTC.

The chain uses TRBV28 and TRBJ2-4, with a possible D match to TRBD2 (5 bases). V dropped 0 bases and J dropped 6 bases, with 15 bases sitting between them. This CDR3 comprises 16 residues. CDR1 MDHEN and CDR2 SYDVKM come from the germline V gene. The CDR3 region is CASSLWSAEGGNIQYF. The CDR3 DNA reads as TGTGCCAGCAGTTTATGGTCAGCGGAAGGAGGAAACATTCAGTACTTC.

This rearrangement joins TRBV24-1 to TRBJ1-1; D is possibly TRBD1 (5 bases). CDR3 length: 14 residues. The germline V and J ends were trimmed by 3 bases and 11 bases, with 18 bases remaining between them. Germline-derived CDR1 and CDR2 are KGHDR and SFDVKD. DNA for the CDR3: TGTGCCACCAGTGATCCCGGGACGCCCCAGACGGCTTTCTTT. Translated: CATSDPGTPQTAFF.

The chain carries TRBV12-3 or TRBV12-4 and TRBJ2-1; no firm D call. Deletions cut 3 bases from V and 9 bases from J, with 6 bases between. The CDR3 runs to 11 residues. CDR3 residues: CASSFRSEQFF. In DNA, the CDR3 is TGTGCCAGCAGTTTTAGGAGTGAGCAGTTCTTC.

The V gene is TRBV28, the J gene TRBJ2-5; D call uncertain. V lost 3 bases and J lost 7, with 15 bases in between. The length of the CDR3 is 14 residues. Germline loops: CDR1 MDHEN, CDR2 SYDVKM. CDR3 sequence (DNA): TGTGCCAGCAGTTTCCCCGGTCCCATGGGGACCCAGTACTTC. Amino acids: CASSFPGPMGTQYF. Full variable domain (missing parts from reference TRBV28 and TRBJ2-5): DVKVTQSSRYLVKRTGEKVFLECVQDMDHENMFWYRQDPGLGLRLIYFSYDVKMKEKGDIPEGYSVSREKKERFSLILESASTNQTSMYLCASSFPGPMGTQYFGPGTRLLVL.

The chain combines TRBV7-9 with TRBJ2-1, with D possibly TRBD2 on 6 matching bases. Per germline, CDR1 SEHNR and CDR2 FQNEAQ (reference sequence). The CDR3 contains 14 residues. The ends were cut back, 2 bases at V and 7 bases at J, with 12 bases in the middle. The CDR3 coding sequence is TGTGCCAGCAGCTTATTCCGGGGACTGAATGAGCAGTTCTTC. It is translated as CASSLFRGLNEQFF.

This chain joins TRBV9 and TRBJ2-1, with a possible D match to TRBD2 (5 bases). This CDR3 has 15 amino acids. CDR1 is SGDLS and CDR2 is YYNGEE in the germline V gene. Trimming stripped 4 bases from V and 4 bases from J, with 15 bases between. Here the CDR3 DNA reads TGTGCCAGCAGCCCTGACTTTGGACTGTACAATGAGCAGTTCTTC. This sequence encodes CASSPDFGLYNEQFF.

The chain has TRBV30 and TRBJ1-5; 8 bases are shared with TRBD1. Germline V gene sequence: CDR1 GTSNPN, CDR2 SVGIG (reference sequence). V lost 3 bases to trimming and J lost 6 bases; unmatched junction nucleotides: 4. The CDR3 extends over 13 amino acids. The CDR3 DNA sequence: TGTGCCTGGAGGGCAGGGGGCGGTCAGCCCCAGCATTTT. Its protein product is CAWRAGGGQPQHF.

The genes are TRBV30 and TRBJ2-1, with 9 bases aligning to TRBD2. CDR1 is GTSNPN, CDR2 SVGIG, per germline (reference sequence). Trimming removed 0 bases from V and 0 bases from J; junction bases left unmatched: 12. There are 19 residues in the CDR3. CDR3 in DNA: TGTGCCTGGAGTGTCGGACTAGCGTGGACTGTCGCCTCCTACAATGAGCAGTTCTTC. It encodes CAWSVGLAWTVASYNEQFF.

V gene TRBV7-2 combines with J gene TRBJ2-1; D remains unclear. V gave up 2 bases and J gave up 2 bases, with 16 bases separating them. Germline CDR1 is SGHTA and CDR2 is FQGNSA. The CDR3 loop spans 17 amino acids. CDR3 protein: CASSLSIRRVPYNEQFF. In DNA form, the CDR3 reads TGTGCCAGCAGCTTATCGATTCGCCGGGTTCCCTACAATGAGCAGTTCTTC.

The chain has TRBV30 and TRBJ1-1; D gene uncertain. The V gene lost 0 bases and the J gene lost 1 base, with 6 bases spanning the gap. Germline lookup yields CDR1 GTSNPN and CDR2 SVGIG (reference sequence). The length of the CDR3 is 13 residues. DNA for the CDR3: TGTGCCTGGAGTGTGGTCCAGAACACTGAAGCTTTCTTT. Amino acid sequence: CAWSVVQNTEAFF.

The chain employs TRBV29-1 and TRBJ1-1, with D perhaps matching TRBD1 (6 bases). Germline-derived CDR1 and CDR2 are SQVTM and ANQGSEA. V dropped 6 bases and J dropped 1 base, with 18 bases sitting between them. The CDR3 has 15 residues. The CDR3 sequence is CSVKGGQLPNTEAFF. The DNA of the CDR3 is TGCAGCGTGAAAGGAGGACAGCTCCCGAACACTGAAGCTTTCTTT.